What follows is one T cell receptor beta chain and its context. The record originates from a study of blood T cell repertoires in COVID-19. Study background: Donors in the United States, Italy and Spain gave samples during acute or convalescent COVID-19. Nucleic acid was either cDNA or gDNA, and it came from T cells, B-cell-depleted T cells, or PBMCs.

With 5 bases clipped from V and 6 bases from J, the junction kept 5 bases outside the gene matches. Germline V gene lookup returns CDR1 KGHSH and CDR2 LQKENI. The CDR3 extends over 13 amino acids. In the authors' methods: Nucleated cell number was recorded as an estimate derived from reference gene primer amplification. Clones were read by immunoSEQ multiplex PCR, and TCRdb kept only the in-frame ones, dropping some. V, J and clone size reflect that table, while D and trimming were determined from the DNA. The table lists some 110,000 clones, 65% to 75% of them singletons, with 0.9% in the top ten. The sequence derives from a human donor with acute or convalescent COVID-19. The donor label of this sample is uncertain. The sample taken for sequencing was peripheral blood. The chain combines TRBV18 with TRBJ2-7; TRBD1 agrees at 9 bases. CDR3 protein: CASSGGQGAEQYV. Written as DNA, the CDR3 is TGTGCCAGCTCAGGGGGACAGGGTGCCGAGCAGTACGTC.